Listed below are T cell receptor beta chains from one sample, sequenced in a study of radiotherapy plus CTLA-4 blockade in lung cancer. This table comes from immunoSEQ multiplex PCR, and its TCRdb copy is limited to in-frame clones, with some not included. The sample contains about 90,000 clones, under 85% of which appear only once. This sample comprised peripheral blood, obtained from a patient treated with radiotherapy plus ipilimumab. The origin of the receptors is a human donor with non-small cell lung cancer that progressed on radiotherapy plus ipilimumab. The CDR3 runs from the conserved cysteine through the conserved F or W. The D gene is left open where the match is weak. Rows may omit the clone size; those that give it use once, few, many or a size class.

V gene: TRBV7-2; J gene: TRBJ2-7; D gene: NA; clone size: NA; CDR3 protein: CASSSPLVGEQYF; CDR3 DNA: TGTGCCAGCAGCTCCCCACTGGTTGGCGAGCAGTACTTC
V gene: TRBV28; J gene: TRBJ1-6; D gene: NA; clone size: NA; CDR3 protein: CASRSMGYWAYNSPLHF; CDR3 DNA: TGTGCCAGCAGGAGCATGGGTTACTGGGCTTATAATTCACCCCTCCACTTT
V gene: TRBV19; J gene: TRBJ1-5; D gene: NA; clone size: NA; CDR3 protein: CASSRQSRNQPQHF; CDR3 DNA: TGTGCCAGTAGTAGACAGAGCCGCAATCAGCCCCAGCATTTT
V gene: TRBV5-1; J gene: TRBJ1-2; D gene: NA; clone size: few; CDR3 protein: CASSLVDNPSYGYTF; CDR3 DNA: TGCGCCAGCAGCTTGGTAGACAACCCGTCCTATGGCTACACCTTC
V gene: TRBV15; J gene: TRBJ2-1; D gene: NA; clone size: NA; CDR3 protein: CATSRGRGQFF; CDR3 DNA: TGTGCCACCAGCAGAGGGAGGGGGCAGTTCTTC
V gene: TRBV5-4; J gene: TRBJ1-3; D gene: NA; clone size: NA; CDR3 protein: CASSSSWGGSGNTIYF; CDR3 DNA: TGTGCCAGCAGCTCCTCTTGGGGGGGCTCTGGAAACACCATATATTTT
V gene: TRBV5-6; J gene: TRBJ1-2; D gene: NA; clone size: NA; CDR3 protein: CASSLVGGYYGYTF; CDR3 DNA: TGTGCCAGCAGCTTGGTTGGGGGGTATTATGGCTACACCTTC
V gene: TRBV14; J gene: TRBJ1-2; D gene: NA; clone size: NA; CDR3 protein: CASSLGGREGYTF; CDR3 DNA: TGTGCCAGCAGCCTTGGGGGCAGGGAGGGCTACACCTTC
V gene: TRBV4-1; J gene: TRBJ1-4; D gene: TRBD1; clone size: NA; CDR3 protein: CASSPKAPGQGATTNEKLFF; CDR3 DNA: TGCGCCAGCAGCCCTAAGGCTCCGGGACAGGGGGCCACAACTAATGAAAAACTGTTTTTT
V gene: TRBV2; J gene: TRBJ2-7; D gene: NA; clone size: NA; CDR3 protein: CASSFRGSSYEQYF; CDR3 DNA: TGTGCCAGCAGCTTCAGGGGCAGCTCCTACGAGCAGTACTTC
V gene: TRBV11-3; J gene: TRBJ2-1; D gene: NA; clone size: NA; CDR3 protein: CASSLGGYTGNEQFF; CDR3 DNA: TGTGCCAGCAGCTTAGGTGGCTACACCGGCAATGAGCAGTTCTTC
V gene: TRBV7-2; J gene: TRBJ2-1; D gene: TRBD2; clone size: NA; CDR3 protein: CASSLREGLVFSYNEQFF; CDR3 DNA: TGTGCCAGCAGCTTGCGGGAGGGCCTAGTCTTTTCCTACAATGAGCAGTTCTTC
V gene: TRBV28; J gene: TRBJ1-3; D gene: NA; clone size: few; CDR3 protein: CASSSMTALSGNTIYF; CDR3 DNA: TGTGCCAGCAGTTCCATGACAGCGCTCTCTGGAAACACCATATATTTT
V gene: TRBV30; J gene: TRBJ1-3; D gene: NA; clone size: NA; CDR3 protein: CAWNTNIPGNTIYF; CDR3 DNA: TGTGCCTGGAACACAAACATCCCTGGAAACACCATATATTTT
V gene: TRBV2; J gene: TRBJ1-4; D gene: TRBD1; clone size: NA; CDR3 protein: CASSFLVAGGSEKLFF; CDR3 DNA: TGTGCCAGCAGTTTTCTGGTTGCAGGGGGTAGTGAAAAACTGTTTTTT
V gene: TRBV6-5; J gene: TRBJ2-2; D gene: NA; clone size: NA; CDR3 protein: CASRGVSDTGELFF; CDR3 DNA: TGTGCCAGCAGGGGGGTGTCGGACACCGGGGAGCTGTTTTTT
V gene: TRBV9; J gene: TRBJ2-1; D gene: NA; clone size: NA; CDR3 protein: CASSVAGLFYNEQFF; CDR3 DNA: TGTGCCAGCAGCGTAGCGGGATTATTCTACAATGAGCAGTTCTTC
V gene: TRBV29-1; J gene: TRBJ1-1; D gene: TRBD1; clone size: NA; CDR3 protein: CSARQGSYSEAFF; CDR3 DNA: TGCAGCGCGCGACAGGGGTCGTATAGTGAAGCTTTCTTT
V gene: TRBV2; J gene: TRBJ1-5; D gene: NA; clone size: NA; CDR3 protein: CASSQQDSNQPQHF; CDR3 DNA: TGTGCCAGCAGTCAACAGGATTCCAATCAGCCCCAGCATTTT
V gene: TRBV29-1; J gene: TRBJ1-1; D gene: NA; clone size: NA; CDR3 protein: CSVDRGNTEAFF; CDR3 DNA: TGCAGCGTTGACAGGGGGAACACTGAAGCTTTCTTT
V gene: TRBV7-9; J gene: TRBJ2-7; D gene: NA; clone size: NA; CDR3 protein: CASSLVGRGPYEQYF; CDR3 DNA: TGTGCCAGCAGCTTAGTGGGCAGAGGCCCCTACGAGCAGTACTTC
V gene: TRBV27; J gene: TRBJ1-4; D gene: TRBD1; clone size: once; CDR3 protein: CASSPLLTGGEEKLFF; CDR3 DNA: TGTGCCAGCAGCCCCCTGCTGACAGGGGGCGAAGAAAAACTGTTTTTT
V gene: TRBV18; J gene: TRBJ2-6; D gene: NA; clone size: NA; CDR3 protein: CASSPTRGEAGANVLTF; CDR3 DNA: TGTGCCAGCTCACCTACGAGGGGTGAAGCTGGGGCCAACGTCCTGACTTTC
V gene: TRBV6-5; J gene: TRBJ1-2; D gene: NA; clone size: NA; CDR3 protein: CASSYREGGSYTF; CDR3 DNA: TGTGCCAGCAGTTACCGGGAAGGTGGGAGCTACACCTTC
V gene: TRBV29-1; J gene: TRBJ1-2; D gene: NA; clone size: NA; CDR3 protein: CSVRSDSDGGYTF; CDR3 DNA: TGCAGCGTTCGCTCGGACTCAGATGGCGGCTACACCTTC
V gene: TRBV28; J gene: TRBJ1-2; D gene: NA; clone size: NA; CDR3 protein: CASSATGSGYTF; CDR3 DNA: TGTGCCAGCAGTGCAACCGGGTCTGGCTACACCTTC
V gene: TRBV9; J gene: TRBJ2-1; D gene: NA; clone size: NA; CDR3 protein: CASSVGRVPTYNEQFF; CDR3 DNA: TGTGCCAGCAGCGTAGGGAGGGTACCGACCTACAATGAGCAGTTCTTC
V gene: TRBV20-1; J gene: TRBJ2-7; D gene: NA; clone size: NA; CDR3 protein: CSARGGYEQYF; CDR3 DNA: TGCAGTGCTAGAGGGGGTTACGAGCAGTACTTC
V gene: TRBV10-3; J gene: TRBJ1-1; D gene: NA; clone size: NA; CDR3 protein: CAISDSMNTEAFF; CDR3 DNA: TGTGCCATCAGTGACAGCATGAACACTGAAGCTTTCTTT
V gene: TRBV7-9; J gene: TRBJ2-1; D gene: NA; clone size: NA; CDR3 protein: CASSPRGSSYNEQFF; CDR3 DNA: TGTGCCAGCAGCCCGCGCGGTAGCTCCTACAATGAGCAGTTCTTC